This T cell receptor (beta chain) was found in a study of cytomegalovirus exposure and HLA in healthy donors. Germline values: CDR1 SEHNR, CDR2 FQNEAQ (reference sequence). The CDR3 has 13 amino acids. A note on this clone: The antigen is undetermined. A junction boundary mismatches the germline segment, possibly from a read error.

Points from the study as a whole: A missense variant in DCLRE1C was later tied to TCR beta V- and J-gene trimming.

PCR amplification relied on 60 Vbeta primers (plus 13 Jbeta primers). TCRdb's table, derived via immunoSEQ multiplex PCR, lists solely in-frame clones and lacks some. The table has 150,000 to 200,000 clones, about 80% seen once. Healthy donors of bone marrow made up the group. Though probably carrying unrecorded immune exposures, donors were nominally healthy at sampling. This rearrangement joins TRBV7-9 to TRBJ1-1; D perhaps matches TRBD1 (6 bases). Source material: PBMCs. The sequence was collected from a man in his forties or fifties in good health and CMV-seronegative. The CDR3 region has the DNA TGTTCCAGCAGCAGGGAGGGGGACACTGAAGCTTTCTTT. It codes for CSSSREGDTEAFF.